Following are 7 T cell receptor beta chains from one sample sequenced in a study of T cell responses to AZD1222 COVID-19 vaccine. Data came from immunoSEQ multiplex PCR; TCRdb stores just in-frame clones and leaves some out. Among roughly 160,000 clones, about 90% were seen once, and the ten largest hold over 1.5%. The sequenced sample was peripheral blood, obtained on day 0 of AZD1222 vaccination. The origin of the receptors is an adult in good health.

The genes are TRBV5-4 and TRBJ2-2; D is ambiguous. Trimming took 1 base from V and 7 from J, leaving 8 bases between them. Germline V gene sequence: CDR1 SGHNT, CDR2 YYREEE (reference sequence). This CDR3 is 13 amino acids long. The CDR3 sequence: CASSLKAYGELFF. The CDR3 region has the DNA TGTGCCAGCAGCTTGAAGGCTTACGGGGAGCTGTTTTTT.

The chain employs TRBV30 and TRBJ1-5; 8 bases line up with TRBD1. Germline CDR1 reads GTSNPN; CDR2 reads SVGIG (reference sequence). The CDR3 consists of 17 residues. Trimming removed 0 bases from V and 3 bases from J; junction bases left unmatched: 10. CDR3 DNA: TGTGCCTGGAGTGTACTTGGGACAGGAATGAACAATCAGCCCCAGCATTTT. As protein: CAWSVLGTGMNNQPQHF. The full variable domain, with the rest looked up from reference TRBV30 and TRBJ1-5, is SQTIHQWPATLVQPVGSPLSLECTVEGTSNPNLYWYRQAAGRGLQLLFYSVGIGQISSEVPQNLSASRPQDRQFILSSKKLLLSDSGFYLCAWSVLGTGMNNQPQHFGDGTRLSIL.

The chain carries TRBV6-5 and TRBJ1-1; D remains ambiguous. The germline V and J ends were trimmed by 8 bases and 0 bases, with 13 bases remaining between them. CDR1 is MNHEY, CDR2 SVGAGI, per germline. The CDR3 loop spans 14 amino acids. In nucleotides, the CDR3 is TGTGCCAGCTCCCGAGATAACCTGAACACTGAAGCTTTCTTT. Translated: CASSRDNLNTEAFF.

This clone was found once. This sequence joins TRBV7-9 and TRBJ2-7, with D perhaps TRBD1 or TRBD2 (5 bases each). Trimming cost V 5 bases and J 0 bases, with 14 bases left between them. The length of the CDR3 is 15 residues. Looked up from germline, CDR1 is SEHNR and CDR2 is FQNEAQ (reference sequence). The CDR3 DNA is TGTGCCAGCAGCCGCAGGGACCTAAGCTCCTACGAGCAGTACTTC. This gives the protein CASSRRDLSSYEQYF.

The chain joins TRBV28 to TRBJ1-4; D possibly corresponds to TRBD1 (6 bases). The CDR3 has 11 amino acids. The V end lost 3 bases, the J end lost 10 bases, and 6 bases lay between the germline ends. CDR1 MDHEN and CDR2 SYDVKM come from the germline V gene. CDR3 protein: CASSFRGKLFF. The CDR3 DNA reads TGTGCCAGCAGTTTCAGGGGAAAACTGTTTTTT.

V and J are TRBV4-1 and TRBJ1-5; no firm D call. Germline values: CDR1 MGHRA, CDR2 YSYEKL. Trimming took off 0 bases at V and 1 base at J, with 4 bases between the two ends. The CDR3 covers 14 residues. This chain's CDR3 is CASSQEASNQPQHF. DNA for the CDR3: TGCGCCAGCAGCCAAGAAGCCAGCAATCAGCCCCAGCATTTT.

The V gene is TRBV6-6, the J gene TRBJ2-2; D possibly corresponds to TRBD2 (5 bases). Germline V gives CDR1 MNHNY, CDR2 SVGAGI (reference sequence). This CDR3 has 15 residues. The germline V and J ends were trimmed by 0 bases and 2 bases, with 7 bases remaining between them. CDR3 loop: CASSYSPGNTGELFF. The CDR3 DNA is TGTGCCAGCAGTTACTCGCCGGGAAACACCGGGGAGCTGTTTTTT.